This TCR beta chain was observed in a study of molecular identifiers for immune sequencing clone quantification. Study in general: Across replicate runs, RNA obtained from approximately 20,000 or 98,000 naive CD8 cells was divided into five, with four undergoing sequencing. Findings of the study overall: Clones that had above 20 RNA copies took up over 99% of effector molecules but under 1% in naive cells. Barcode collisions between identical TCR molecules could shrink estimates of highly expanded clone sizes.

Germline loops: CDR1 MNHEY, CDR2 SVGEGT. The CDR3 sequence is 13 residues long. With 8 bases removed from V and 1 base from J, the gap between germline ends came to 9 bases. TCRdb analysed the PCR reads with MiXCR anew, one entry per CDR3 protein. The sample lists 20,000 or so distinct CDR3 sequences; about a fifth were seen once. Naive CD8 T cells underwent sorting with the CD8+CD4-CCR7+CD45RA+ definition. This clonotype was seen more than once but under ten times. The antigen is undetermined. Sequencing was carried out using naive CD8+ T cells from blood, with Jurkat cell RNA spiked in. The subset here: FACS-sorted CD8+CD4-CCR7+CD45RA+ naive T cells. The TCR originated in a human donor in good health. Some libraries in this study had Jurkat cell RNA spiked in. This rearrangement joins TRBV6-2 or TRBV6-3 to TRBJ2-4, with D hard to call. The CDR3 nucleotides read TGTGCCAGCGACGACGTGGCCAAAAACATTCAGTACTTC. It encodes CASDDVAKNIQYF.